The 9 T cell receptor beta chains below all came from one sample that was sequenced in a study of blood T cell repertoires in COVID-19. Profiling relied on immunoSEQ multiplex PCR, and the TCRdb table lists in-frame clones only, not all of them. Of 130,000 to 150,000 clones listed, roughly 89% are singletons. Sequenced sample: peripheral blood. These receptors were obtained from a human donor in a cohort sampled during active COVID-19.

The genes are TRBV7-2 and TRBJ2-5, with TRBD1 identical over 8 bases. Germline CDR1 reads SGHTA; CDR2 reads FQGNSA. This CDR3 has 14 residues. V gave up 5 bases and J gave up 5 bases; unmatched junction bases: 7. The CDR3 protein is CASSPRQGTETQYF. CDR3 DNA: TGTGCCAGCAGCCCAAGACAGGGGACGGAGACCCAGTACTTC.

The chain combines TRBV5-6 with TRBJ1-3, with no clear D. V was trimmed by 0 bases and J by 0 bases, leaving 13 bases between them. The CDR3 extends over 17 amino acids. Germline-derived CDR1 and CDR2 are SGHDT and YYEEEE. CDR3 residues: CASSLAGVHYSGNTIYF. The CDR3 DNA follows: TGTGCCAGCAGCTTGGCAGGCGTCCATTACTCTGGAAACACCATATATTTT.

In DNA, the CDR3 is TGTGCCAGCAGCGGCTCGGGTGGGACCCAGTACTTC. This sequence encodes CASSGSGGTQYF. V gene TRBV9 combines with J gene TRBJ2-5; D is unresolved. This CDR3 contains 12 residues. V shed 3 bases and J shed 7 bases, with 10 bases lying between them. CDR1 and CDR2 (germline): SGDLS, YYNGEE.

V and J are TRBV5-1 and TRBJ2-5, with a weak D call TRBD1 (7 bases). The V end was cut by 0 bases, the J end by 0 bases, with 12 bases between. Germline CDR1 is SGHRS and CDR2 is YFSETQ. The CDR3 sequence is 16 residues long. Written as DNA, the CDR3 is TGCGCCAGCAGCTTGGGAGGAGGGGGCCACCAAGAGACCCAGTACTTC. Protein: CASSLGGGGHQETQYF.

The chain combines TRBV9 with TRBJ1-6; D is undetermined. CDR1 and CDR2 from the germline V gene are SGDLS and YYNGEE. This CDR3 has 14 residues. V gave up 7 bases and J gave up 8 bases, with 16 bases separating them. CDR3 DNA: TGTGCCAGCGACCCCGTAGGAGCGGATTCACCCCTCCACTTT. This sequence encodes CASDPVGADSPLHF.

This chain uses TRBV11-3 with TRBJ2-7; possibly TRBD2 for D (6 bases). The CDR3 runs to 14 residues. In germline, CDR1 is SGHNT, CDR2 YENEEA. V lost 1 base and J 0 bases, leaving 7 bases between the germline ends. CDR3 DNA sequence: TGTGCCAGCAGCTTAGGGCGGGACTCCTACGAGCAGTACTTC. Translated: CASSLGRDSYEQYF.

The chain carries TRBV25-1 and TRBJ1-1, with D possibly matching TRBD1 (6 bases). Trimming cost V 4 bases and J 6 bases, with 12 bases left between them. Germline-derived CDR1 and CDR2 are MGHDK and SYGVNS. The CDR3 sequence is 13 residues long. The CDR3 protein is CASSAFRGAEAFF. The CDR3 bases are TGTGCCAGCAGTGCCTTCAGGGGTGCTGAAGCTTTCTTT.

This sequence joins TRBV6-5 and TRBJ1-2; 11 nucleotides agree with TRBD1. V lost 6 bases and J lost 4; bases outside the gene matches: 1. CDR3 length equals 13 residues. The germline V gene encodes CDR1 MNHEY and CDR2 SVGAGI. The CDR3 loop is CASSGTGGYGYTF. The CDR3, as DNA: TGTGCCAGCAGCGGGACAGGGGGCTATGGCTACACCTTC.

The V and J genes are TRBV5-1 and TRBJ1-2, with D perhaps matching TRBD1 (6 bases). The V gene lost 4 bases and the J gene lost 7 bases, with 17 bases spanning the gap. Germline loops: CDR1 SGHRS, CDR2 YFSETQ. CDR3 length: 14 residues. The CDR3 loop reads CASSRGSGGSGYTF. Written as DNA, the CDR3 is TGCGCCAGCAGCCGCGGGTCGGGGGGCTCTGGCTACACCTTC.